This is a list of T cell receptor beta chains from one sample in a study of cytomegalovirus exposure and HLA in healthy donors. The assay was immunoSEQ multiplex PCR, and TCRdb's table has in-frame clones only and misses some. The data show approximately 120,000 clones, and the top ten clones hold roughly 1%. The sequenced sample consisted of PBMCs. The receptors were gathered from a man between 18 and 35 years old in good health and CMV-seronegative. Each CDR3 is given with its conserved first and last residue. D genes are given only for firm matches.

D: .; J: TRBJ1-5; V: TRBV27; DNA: TGTGCCAGCAGTTCGCTACCTCGGGGACCCCAGCATTTT; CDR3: CASSSLPRGPQHF
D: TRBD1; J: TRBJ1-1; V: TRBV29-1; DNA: TGCAGCGTTGAAGGGACAGGGGGTATAACTTTCTTT; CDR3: CSVEGTGGITFF
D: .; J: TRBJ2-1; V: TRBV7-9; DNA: TGTGCCAGCAGATTAGCCCAGAAAATACTCTTC; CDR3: CASRLAQKILF
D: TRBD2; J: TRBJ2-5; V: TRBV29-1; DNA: TGCAGCGTTGAAGATGAGGGACTACTCCTAGAGACCCAGTACTTC; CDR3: CSVEDEGLLLETQYF
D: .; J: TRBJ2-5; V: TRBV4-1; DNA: TGCGCCAGCAGCCAGGCCTTAGAGACCCAGTACTTC; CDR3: CASSQALETQYF
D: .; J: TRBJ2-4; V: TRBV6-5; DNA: TGTGCCAGCAGTTACCGGGGAAATGCAGGCAAAAACATTCAGTACTTC; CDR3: CASSYRGNAGKNIQYF
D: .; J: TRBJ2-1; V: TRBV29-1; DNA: TGCAGCGTTGAGTGGGGAGATGAGCAGTTCTTC; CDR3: CSVEWGDEQFF
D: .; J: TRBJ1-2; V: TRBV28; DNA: TGTGCCAGCAGCCTCACAGGGCCCTATGGCTACACCTTC; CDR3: CASSLTGPYGYTF
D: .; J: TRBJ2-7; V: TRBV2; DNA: TGTGCCAGCAGTGAAGCTAGCGGACCCTACGAGCAGTACTTC; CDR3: CASSEASGPYEQYF
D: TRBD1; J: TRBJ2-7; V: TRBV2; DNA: TGTGCCAGCAGGGAGACAGGGGACCCCTCCTACGAGCAGTACTTC; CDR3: CASRETGDPSYEQYF
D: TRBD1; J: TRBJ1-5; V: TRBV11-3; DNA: TGTGCCAGGGGGACAGGTAGAAATCAGCCCCAGCATTTT; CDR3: CARGTGRNQPQHF
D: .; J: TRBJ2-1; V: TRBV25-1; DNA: TGTGCCAGCAGTCACAGAGGGAATGAGCAGTTCTTC; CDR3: CASSHRGNEQFF
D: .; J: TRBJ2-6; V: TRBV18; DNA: TGTGCCAGCTCACCCCTAAGGAGGCAGGAGAGCTCTGGGGCCAACGTCCTGACTTTC; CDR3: CASSPLRRQESSGANVLTF
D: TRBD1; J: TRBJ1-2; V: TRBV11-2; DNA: TGTGCCAGCAGCTTAGGGGTCGGACAGGGGGCGGACGGCTACACCTTC; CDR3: CASSLGVGQGADGYTF
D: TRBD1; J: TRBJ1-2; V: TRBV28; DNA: TGTGCCAGCAGCCACAAGAGGACAGGGGGCTTCTATGGCTACACCTTC; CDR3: CASSHKRTGGFYGYTF
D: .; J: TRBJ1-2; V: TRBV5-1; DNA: TGCGCCAGCAGCCCACAGGGAACTGCTAACTATGGCTACACCTTC; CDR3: CASSPQGTANYGYTF
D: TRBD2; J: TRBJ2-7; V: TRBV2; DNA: TGTGCCAGCAGTGACCCCGGGAGGTACGAGCAGTACTTC; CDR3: CASSDPGRYEQYF
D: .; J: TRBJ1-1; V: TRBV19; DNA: TGTGCCAGTAGTAATTTCAGGGGTATGAACACTGAAGCTTTCTTT; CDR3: CASSNFRGMNTEAFF
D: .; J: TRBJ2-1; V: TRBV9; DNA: TGTGCCAGCAGCGCCGGAACAGGAAATGAGCAGTTCTTC; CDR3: CASSAGTGNEQFF
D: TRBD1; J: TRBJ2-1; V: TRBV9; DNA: TGTGCCAGCAGCGTCAGTACCGGGACAGGGGGAGTAAATGAGCAGTTCTTC; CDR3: CASSVSTGTGGVNEQFF
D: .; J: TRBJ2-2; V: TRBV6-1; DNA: TGTGCCAGCAGTGAGACGGGAGCTTCCCGCGGGGAGCTGTTTTTT; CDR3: CASSETGASRGELFF
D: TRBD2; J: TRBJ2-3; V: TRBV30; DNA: TGTGCCTGGAGTGTAATGACTAGCGGGGGGGATACAGATACGCAGTATTTT; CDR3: CAWSVMTSGGDTDTQYF
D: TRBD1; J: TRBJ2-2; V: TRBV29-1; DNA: TGCAGCGTTCGGACAGGGCCGAACACCGGGGAGCTGTTTTTT; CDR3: CSVRTGPNTGELFF